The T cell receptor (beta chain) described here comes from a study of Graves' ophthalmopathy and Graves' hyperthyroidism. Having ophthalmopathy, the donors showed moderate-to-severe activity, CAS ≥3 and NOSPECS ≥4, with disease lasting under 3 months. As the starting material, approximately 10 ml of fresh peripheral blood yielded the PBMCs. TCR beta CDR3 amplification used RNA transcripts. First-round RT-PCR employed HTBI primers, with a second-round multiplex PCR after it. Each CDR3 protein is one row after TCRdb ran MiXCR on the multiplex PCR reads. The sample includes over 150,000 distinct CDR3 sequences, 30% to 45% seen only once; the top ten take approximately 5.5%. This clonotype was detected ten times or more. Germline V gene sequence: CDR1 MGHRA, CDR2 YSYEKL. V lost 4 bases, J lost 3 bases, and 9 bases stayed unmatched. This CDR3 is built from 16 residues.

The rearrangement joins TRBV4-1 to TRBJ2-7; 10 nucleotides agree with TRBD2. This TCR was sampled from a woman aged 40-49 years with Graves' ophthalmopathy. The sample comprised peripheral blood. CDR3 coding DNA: TGCGCCAGCAGCCGAGCGCTAGCGGGAGTGGTCTACGAGCAGTACTTC. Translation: CASSRALAGVVYEQYF.